Below are 21 T cell receptor beta chains sequenced from a single sample in a study of low-dose radiotherapy and immunotherapy resistance in tumors. The time point: before trial treatment. TRAV- and TRBV-specific primers primed first-strand cDNA, covering alpha and beta chains. Over roughly 20 PCR cycles, TCRs were amplified from a constant-region primer and V-primer adapter. TCRdb recomputed calls from the reads with MiXCR, one row per CDR3 protein. The table records 45,000 to 75,000 distinct CDR3 sequences, around 25% of them present only once. The source was PBMCs, collected before treatment. Receptor source: a male donor with prostate cancer.

The sample holds many counts of this clonotype. This chain uses TRBV5-1 with TRBJ2-3; a possible D gene is TRBD2 (6 bases). Trimming stripped 4 bases from V and 2 bases from J, with 20 bases between. The CDR3 has 17 amino acids. Germline lookup yields CDR1 SGHRS and CDR2 YFSETQ. The CDR3 spells CASSALGGIHNTDTQYF. The CDR3 DNA follows: TGCGCCAGCAGCGCCTTAGGCGGGATCCATAACACAGATACGCAGTATTTT.

This clonotype was observed at least ten times. The chain carries TRBV7-9 and TRBJ2-1; 10 nucleotides match TRBD2. The V segment lost 0 bases and the J segment 10 bases; nucleotides outside the gene matches: 9. CDR3 length equals 16 residues. CDR1 is SEHNR and CDR2 is FQNEAQ in the germline V gene (reference sequence). Written as DNA, the CDR3 is TGTGCCAGCAGCTTAGCGCGTCTAGCGGGAGCCGAGGAGCAGTTCTTC. The encoded protein is CASSLARLAGAEEQFF.

This clonotype has ten or more counts. The CDR3 sequence is CASSPLKDSGNTIYF. The DNA of the CDR3 is TGTGCCAGCTCACCATTGAAGGACTCTGGAAACACCATATATTTT. The chain uses TRBV18 and TRBJ1-3; the D is unclear. Germline V gene lookup returns CDR1 KGHSH and CDR2 LQKENI. The germline V and J ends were trimmed by 2 bases and 0 bases, with 8 bases remaining between them. The CDR3 spans 15 residues. The whole variable domain, remainder taken from reference TRBV18 and TRBJ1-3, is NAGVMQNPRHLVRRRGQEARLRCSPMKGHSHVYWYRQLPEEGLKFMVYLQKENIIDESGMPKERFSAEFPKEGPSILRIQQVVRGDSAAYFCASSPLKDSGNTIYFGEGSWLTVV.

This clonotype was counted ten times or more. The V gene is TRBV30, the J gene TRBJ1-1; D unresolved. The CDR3 is made up of 13 amino acids. Trimming left V 2 bases short and J 1 base short, with 8 bases between. Germline CDR1 is GTSNPN and CDR2 is SVGIG (reference sequence). The CDR3 sequence is CAWSIYQNTEAFF. The CDR3, as DNA: TGTGCCTGGAGTATCTACCAGAACACTGAAGCTTTCTTT.

V is TRBV10-2 and J is TRBJ2-3, with D tentatively TRBD2 (6 bases). Germline CDR1 and CDR2: WSHSY and SAAADI. The CDR3 runs to 15 residues. The V and J ends lost 4 bases and 5 bases respectively, with 16 bases between them. The CDR3 reads CASSGDLVGGDTQYF. CDR3 sequence (DNA): TGCGCCAGCAGTGGGGACCTCGTCGGGGGAGATACGCAGTATTTT.

V and J are TRBV27 and TRBJ2-1, with TRBD1 as a possible D gene (5 bases). Germline V gene sequence: CDR1 MNHEY, CDR2 SMNVEV (reference sequence). The CDR3 extends over 15 amino acids. The V and J ends lost 10 bases and 4 bases respectively, with 20 bases between them. CDR3 sequence reads: CATLGLRAGYNEQFF. The CDR3 nucleotides read TGTGCCACCCTCGGTCTCCGGGCAGGGTACAATGAGCAGTTCTTC.

This clonotype came up many times. The chain has TRBV5-1 and TRBJ1-6; no firm D call. CDR3 length: 12 residues. The V and J ends lost 0 bases and 7 bases respectively, with 2 bases between them. Looked up from germline, CDR1 is SGHRS and CDR2 is YFSETQ. CDR3 sequence: CASSLENSPLHF. CDR3 in DNA: TGCGCCAGCAGCTTGGAGAATTCACCCCTCCACTTT. The full variable domain, completed using reference TRBV5-1 and TRBJ1-6, is KAGVTQTPRYLIKTRGQQVTLSCSPISGHRSVSWYQQTPGQGLQFLFEYFSETQRNKGNFPGRFSGRQFSNSRSEMNVSTLELGDSALYLCASSLENSPLHFGNGTRLTVT.

This clonotype was observed at least ten times. The genes are TRBV10-3 and TRBJ2-3, with 12 positions matching TRBD2. From germline, CDR1 is ENHRY and CDR2 SYGVKD. This CDR3 has 17 residues. Trimming at V came to 6 bases and at J to 0 bases, leaving 7 bases not matched to a gene. The CDR3 coding sequence is TGTGCCATCAGCTCGAATCTAGCGGGAGGGAGCACAGATACGCAGTATTTT. This codes for CAISSNLAGGSTDTQYF.

Of note for this clonotype: This clone may be a read error of a much larger clone one base away. The chain combines TRBV7-9 with TRBJ1-2; D not resolved. Germline-derived CDR1 and CDR2 are SEHNR and FQNEAQ (reference sequence). CDR3 length equals 12 residues. CDR3 sequence: CASSAVINGHTF. CDR3 sequence (DNA): TGTGCCAGCAGCGCAGTTATCAATGGCCACACCTTC.

This clonotype was picked up many times. The chain employs TRBV29-1 and TRBJ2-6; the D is unclear. CDR1 is SQVTM and CDR2 is ANQGSEA in the germline V gene. The CDR3 extends over 13 amino acids. With 6 bases removed from V and 0 bases from J, the gap between germline ends came to 6 bases. Written as DNA, the CDR3 is TGCAGCGTATCGACCTCTGGGGCCAACGTCCTGACTTTC. Amino acids: CSVSTSGANVLTF.

This clonotype showed up many times. This chain uses TRBV19 with TRBJ2-7, with D hard to call. Trimming stripped 6 bases from V and 0 bases from J, with 12 bases between. Germline-derived CDR1 and CDR2 are LNHDA and SQIVND (reference sequence). CDR3 length equals 14 residues. The CDR3 DNA reads TGTGCCAGTAGACGGAGTGGCAGCTCCTACGAGCAGTACTTC. This encodes CASRRSGSSYEQYF.

This clonotype was seen ten or more times. The genes are TRBV7-9 and TRBJ1-1; 7 bases line up with TRBD1. Germline CDR1 SEHNR, CDR2 FQNEAQ (reference sequence). The CDR3 loop spans 14 amino acids. Trimming cost V 1 base and J 3 bases; bases outside gene matches: 2. The CDR3 protein is CASSLEQGYTEAFF. CDR3 sequence (DNA): TGTGCCAGCAGCTTAGAACAGGGGTACACTGAAGCTTTCTTT. The full variable domain, completed using reference TRBV7-9 and TRBJ1-1, is DTGVSQNPRHKITKRGQNVTFRCDPISEHNRLYWYRQTLGQGPEFLTYFQNEAQLEKSRLLSDRFSAERPKGSFSTLEIQRTEQGDSAMYLCASSLEQGYTEAFFGQGTRLTVV.

This clonotype was observed at least ten times. V usage is TRBV5-1 and J usage is TRBJ1-1; D is ambiguous. From germline, CDR1 is SGHRS and CDR2 YFSETQ. This CDR3 has 13 residues. Trimming stripped 4 bases from V and 0 bases from J, with 7 bases between. CDR3 protein: CASSPSMNTEAFF. The CDR3, as DNA: TGCGCCAGCAGCCCCAGCATGAACACTGAAGCTTTCTTT.

This chain links TRBV28 with TRBJ2-7; TRBD2 agrees at 10 bases. Germline CDR1 reads MDHEN; CDR2 reads SYDVKM. V lost 10 bases to trimming and J lost 2 bases; unmatched junction nucleotides: 5. The CDR3 runs 13 residues. CDR3 nucleotides: TGTGCCACCGTAGCGGGAGGACCCTACGAGCAGTACTTC. The encoded protein is CATVAGGPYEQYF. Full variable domain (missing parts from reference TRBV28 and TRBJ2-7): DVKVTQSSRYLVKRTGEKVFLECVQDMDHENMFWYRQDPGLGLRLIYFSYDVKMKEKGDIPEGYSVSREKKERFSLILESASTNQTSMYLCATVAGGPYEQYFGPGTRLTVT.

This clonotype occurred many times. V usage is TRBV5-1 and J usage is TRBJ1-6; D possibly corresponds to TRBD1 (5 bases). CDR3 size: 15 residues. Germline-derived CDR1 and CDR2 are SGHRS and YFSETQ. Trimming removed 0 bases from V and 9 bases from J, with 13 bases in between. Here the CDR3 DNA reads TGCGCCAGCAGCTTGGAGGCCGCCGGGGGTTCACCCCTCCACTTT. The encoded protein is CASSLEAAGGSPLHF.

In its sample, this clonotype was seen many times. The rearrangement links TRBV12-3 or TRBV12-4 to TRBJ2-4; 8 bases align to TRBD2. The V and J ends lost 6 bases and 6 bases, in that order; junction bases with no gene match: 7. The CDR3 totals 14 residues. In DNA, the CDR3 is TGTGCCAGCAGCCCCCTAGCGGGCGGAAACATTCAGTACTTC. Protein: CASSPLAGGNIQYF.

With respect to this clonotype: A single base is all that separates this from a far larger clone, so a read error is likely. Likely a read error: the CDR3 ends without its conserved phenylalanine or tryptophan. The CDR3 region is CASLRAGGPDEQFL. CDR3 DNA: TGTGCCAGCTTACGAGCGGGAGGGCCCGATGAGCAGTTCTTA. The rearrangement joins TRBV2 to TRBJ2-1; 10 nucleotides match TRBD2. The J segment lost 8 bases and the V segment lost 8 bases, leaving 9 bases of the junction unmatched. Germline V gene lookup returns CDR1 SNHLY and CDR2 FYNNEI. There are 14 residues in the CDR3.

This chain uses TRBV28 with TRBJ2-1, with 9 bases aligning to TRBD2. The CDR3 has 21 amino acids. Germline-derived CDR1 and CDR2 are MDHEN and SYDVKM. The junction had 22 bases not matched to a gene; V was cut back by 2 bases and J by 5 bases. In DNA form, the CDR3 reads TGTGCCAGCAGTTTAGCTCCTAATTTGTCTAGCGGGACCCCAGCAAACAATGAGCAGTTCTTC. Amino acid sequence: CASSLAPNLSSGTPANNEQFF.

V usage is TRBV28 and J usage is TRBJ1-5; possible D gene TRBD1, 6 bases. The V and J ends lost 6 bases and 7 bases respectively, with 19 bases between them. This CDR3 is built from 15 residues. In germline, CDR1 is MDHEN, CDR2 SYDVKM. This CDR3 is CASRPDSAWGQPQHF. The DNA for the CDR3 is TGTGCCAGCAGGCCGGACAGTGCGTGGGGCCAGCCCCAGCATTTT.

This clonotype occurred many times. The CDR3 nucleotides are TGCGCCAGCAGCACCGGGACCGGGAGGCGCAATGAGCAGTTCTTC. Amino acid sequence: CASSTGTGRRNEQFF. The chain combines TRBV5-1 with TRBJ2-1; 7 bases fit TRBD2. Looked up from germline, CDR1 is SGHRS and CDR2 is YFSETQ. V lost 4 bases, J lost 6 bases, and 10 bases stayed unmatched. This CDR3 has 15 residues.

This clonotype was found many times. The rearrangement joins TRBV3-1 to TRBJ1-2; D gene unclear. The CDR3 spans 15 residues. Trimming removed 2 bases at V and 8 bases at J, with 18 bases between. Germline CDR1 LGHDT, CDR2 YNNKEL (reference sequence). The CDR3 sequence: CASSQRGGPARGYTF. The CDR3 region has the DNA TGTGCCAGCAGCCAACGCGGAGGACCGGCTCGGGGCTACACCTTC.